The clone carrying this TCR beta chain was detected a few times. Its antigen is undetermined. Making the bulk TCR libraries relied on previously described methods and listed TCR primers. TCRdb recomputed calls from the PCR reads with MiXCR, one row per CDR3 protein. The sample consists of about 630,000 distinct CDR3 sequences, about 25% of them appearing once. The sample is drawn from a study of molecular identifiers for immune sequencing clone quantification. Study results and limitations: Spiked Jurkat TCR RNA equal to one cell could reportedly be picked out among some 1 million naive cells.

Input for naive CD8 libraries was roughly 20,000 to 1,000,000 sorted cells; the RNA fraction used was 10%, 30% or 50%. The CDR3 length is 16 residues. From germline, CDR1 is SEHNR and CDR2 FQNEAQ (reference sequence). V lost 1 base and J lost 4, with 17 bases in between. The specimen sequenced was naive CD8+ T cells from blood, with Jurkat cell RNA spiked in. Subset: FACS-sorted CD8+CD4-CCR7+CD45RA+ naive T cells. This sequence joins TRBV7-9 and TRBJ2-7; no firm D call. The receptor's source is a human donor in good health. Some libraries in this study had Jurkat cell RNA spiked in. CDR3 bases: TGTGCCAGCAGCTTAGGTCGAGGCCATAGCCTATACGAGCAGTACTTC. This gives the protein CASSLGRGHSLYEQYF.